This record looks at one T cell receptor (beta chain) sequence and its context. V lost 0 bases to trimming and J lost 4 bases, with 13 bases between them. The length of the CDR3 is 17 residues. Germline V gene data show CDR1 as MGHRA and CDR2 as YSYEKL. TCRdb's table, derived via immunoSEQ multiplex PCR, lists solely in-frame clones and lacks some. The sample shows about 130,000 clones, around 94% of them seen only once. The data were obtained in a study of control samples from healthy donors and cancer patients. Material for sequencing was PBMCs. This chain links TRBV4-1 with TRBJ1-6; no clear D. The origin of this receptor is a man aged 60 to 69 with colorectal cancer. CDR3 coding DNA: TGCGCCAGCAGCCAAGATCCCCCGACGGAATATAATTCACCCCTCCACTTT. Translation gives CASSQDPPTEYNSPLHF.